This entry concerns a single TCR beta chain. Data came from immunoSEQ multiplex PCR; TCRdb stores just in-frame clones and leaves some out. The top ten clones hold roughly 0.13% of a sample with under 2,500,000 clones, 90% to 97% of them seen once. This record comes from a study of shared clonotypes between healthy human individuals. Sequenced material: naive CD4+ T cells sorted from blood. Subset: CD45RA+ positively selected. This TCR was recovered from a man between 18 and 35 years old in good health.

This CDR3 is CASSFVDSDYAQYF. CDR3 DNA: TGTGCCAGCAGCTTTGTGGACTCCGACTACGCGCAGTATTTT. The chain couples TRBV5-4 to TRBJ2-3, with D maybe TRBD2 (5 bases). There are 14 residues in the CDR3. Germline CDR1 SGHNT, CDR2 YYREEE (reference sequence). Between the trimmed V and J ends, which lost 2 bases and 10 bases, there was a span of 17 bases.